The sequence of this TCR beta chain was determined in a study of response to subunit inactivated influenza vaccine. Via MiXCR, TCRdb re-called the RT-PCR reads, giving one row per CDR3 protein. The table has 650,000 to 800,000 distinct CDR3 sequences, around 14% seen once. This clonotype was seen a handful of times. The source is a man aged 50 to 60 who received an inactivated influenza vaccine. Sequenced here: PBMCs from blood, sampled 14 to 15 days before vaccination.

CDR3 protein: CASSPTGTELSGNTIYF. The CDR3 DNA reads TGTGCCAGCAGCCCAACCGGGACCGAGCTCTCTGGAAACACCATATATTTT. V is TRBV3-1 and J is TRBJ1-3, with D possibly matching TRBD1 (5 bases). The germline V gene encodes CDR1 LGHDT and CDR2 YNNKEL (reference sequence). The CDR3 runs 17 residues. V was pared by 4 bases and J by 0 bases, with 16 bases between.